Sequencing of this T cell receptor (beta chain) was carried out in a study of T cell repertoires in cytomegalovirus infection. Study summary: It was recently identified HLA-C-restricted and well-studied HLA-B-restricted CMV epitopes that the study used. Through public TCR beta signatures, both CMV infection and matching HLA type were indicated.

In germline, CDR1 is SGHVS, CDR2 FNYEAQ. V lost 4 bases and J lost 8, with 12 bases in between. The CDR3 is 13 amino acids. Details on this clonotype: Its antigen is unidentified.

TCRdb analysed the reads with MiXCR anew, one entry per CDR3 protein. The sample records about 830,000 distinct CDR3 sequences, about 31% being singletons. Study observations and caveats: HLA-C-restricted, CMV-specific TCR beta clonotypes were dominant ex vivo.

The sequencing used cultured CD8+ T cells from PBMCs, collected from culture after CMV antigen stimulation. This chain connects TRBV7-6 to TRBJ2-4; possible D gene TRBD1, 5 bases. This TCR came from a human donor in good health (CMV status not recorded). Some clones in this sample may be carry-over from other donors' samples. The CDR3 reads CASSSRVSDIQYF. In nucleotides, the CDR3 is TGTGCCAGCAGCTCCAGGGTGTCGGACATTCAGTACTTC.